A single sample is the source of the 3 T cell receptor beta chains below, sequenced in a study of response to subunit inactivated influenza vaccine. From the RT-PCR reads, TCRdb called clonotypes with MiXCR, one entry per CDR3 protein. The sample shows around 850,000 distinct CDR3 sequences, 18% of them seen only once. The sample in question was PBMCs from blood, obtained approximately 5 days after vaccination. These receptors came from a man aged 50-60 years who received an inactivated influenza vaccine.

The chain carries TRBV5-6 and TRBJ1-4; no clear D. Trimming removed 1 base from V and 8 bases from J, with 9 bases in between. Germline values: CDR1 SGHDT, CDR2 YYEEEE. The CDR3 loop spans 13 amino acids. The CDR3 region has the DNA TGTGCCAGCAGCTTGCTCTTTCCAGAAAAACTGTTTTTT. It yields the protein CASSLLFPEKLFF. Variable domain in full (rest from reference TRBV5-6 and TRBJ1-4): DAGVTQSPTHLIKTRGQQVTLRCSPKSGHDTVSWYQQALGQGPQFIFQYYEEEERQRGNFPDRFSGHQFPNYSSELNVNALLLGDSALYLCASSLLFPEKLFFGSGTQLSVL.

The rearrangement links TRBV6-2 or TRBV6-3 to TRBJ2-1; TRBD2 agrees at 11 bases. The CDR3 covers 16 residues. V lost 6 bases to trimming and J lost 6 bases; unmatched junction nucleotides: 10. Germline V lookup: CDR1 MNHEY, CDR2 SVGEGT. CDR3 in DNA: TGTGCCAGCAGGCCTATTTCGGGACTAGCGGTCAATGAGCAGTTCTTC. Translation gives CASRPISGLAVNEQFF.

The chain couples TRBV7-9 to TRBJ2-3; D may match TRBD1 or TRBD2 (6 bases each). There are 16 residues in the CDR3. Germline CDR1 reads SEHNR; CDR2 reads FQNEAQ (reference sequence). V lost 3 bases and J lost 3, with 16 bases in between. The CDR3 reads CASSFGQLRGTDTQYF. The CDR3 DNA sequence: TGTGCCAGCAGCTTCGGACAGCTCCGGGGGACAGATACGCAGTATTTT.